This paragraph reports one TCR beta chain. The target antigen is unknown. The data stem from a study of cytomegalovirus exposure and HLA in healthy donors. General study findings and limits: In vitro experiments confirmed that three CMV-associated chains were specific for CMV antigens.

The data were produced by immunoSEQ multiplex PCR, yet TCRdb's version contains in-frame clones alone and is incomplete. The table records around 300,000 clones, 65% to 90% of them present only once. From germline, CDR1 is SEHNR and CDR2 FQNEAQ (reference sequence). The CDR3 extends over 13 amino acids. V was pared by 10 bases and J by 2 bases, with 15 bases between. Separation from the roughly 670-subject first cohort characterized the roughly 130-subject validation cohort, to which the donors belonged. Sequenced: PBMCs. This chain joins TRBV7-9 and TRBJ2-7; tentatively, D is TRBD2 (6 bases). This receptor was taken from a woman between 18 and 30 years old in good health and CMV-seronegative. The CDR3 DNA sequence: TGTGCCACGACCGGGACTGCCCCCTACGAGCAGTACTTC. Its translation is CATTGTAPYEQYF.